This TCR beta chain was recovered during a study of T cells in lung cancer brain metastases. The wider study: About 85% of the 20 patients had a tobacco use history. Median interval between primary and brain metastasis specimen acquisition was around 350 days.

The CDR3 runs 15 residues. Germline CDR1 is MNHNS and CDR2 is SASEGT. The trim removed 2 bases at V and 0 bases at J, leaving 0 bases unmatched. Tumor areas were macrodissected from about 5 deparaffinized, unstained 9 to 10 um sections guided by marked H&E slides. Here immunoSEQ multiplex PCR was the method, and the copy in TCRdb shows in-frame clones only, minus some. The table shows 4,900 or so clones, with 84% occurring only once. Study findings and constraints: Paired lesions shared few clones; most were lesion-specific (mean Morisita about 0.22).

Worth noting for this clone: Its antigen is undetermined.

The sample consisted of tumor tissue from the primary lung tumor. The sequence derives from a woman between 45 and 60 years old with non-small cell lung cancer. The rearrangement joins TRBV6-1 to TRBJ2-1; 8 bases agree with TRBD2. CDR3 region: CASSELAGSYNEQFF. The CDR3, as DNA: TGTGCCAGCAGTGAACTAGCGGGCTCCTACAATGAGCAGTTCTTC.